The source of this TCR beta chain is a study of cytomegalovirus exposure and HLA in healthy donors. Germline V gene data show CDR1 as MGHDK and CDR2 as SYGVNS. This CDR3 region has 15 residues. V was cut by 0 bases and J by 1 base, with 10 bases left in between. The PCR employed 60 Vbeta primers together with 13 Jbeta primers. The table came from immunoSEQ multiplex PCR; TCRdb's copy has only in-frame clones and leaves some out. The data show 100,000 to 150,000 clones, and the top ten clones hold approximately 2.6%. Material: PBMCs. The chain combines TRBV25-1 with TRBJ2-7, with TRBD2 as a possible D gene (6 bases). This receptor was taken from a man aged 25 to 45 in good health and CMV-seronegative. DNA of the CDR3: TGTGCCAGCAGTGAATACGGAGGGCCTTCCTACGAGCAGTACTTC. It yields the protein CASSEYGGPSYEQYF.